This T cell receptor beta chain appears in the sequencing data of a study of CD8 T cells in ankylosing spondylitis. Generation of TCR beta libraries employed quantitative 5'-RACE incorporating molecular barcodes. TCRdb re-called the 5' RACE reads with MiXCR, one entry per CDR3 protein. The data hold about 400,000 distinct CDR3 sequences, with approximately 20% observed a single time. Deletions cut 0 bases from V and 8 bases from J, with 8 bases between. Germline V CDR1 and CDR2: SGHTA, FQGNSA. This CDR3 region has 13 residues. This clonotype turned up a few times. The antigen is unknown. Study-wide points: Blood from ankylosing spondylitis patients appeared to carry a characteristic roughly eight-variant TCR beta motif. Disease-linked clones, CD8+, were relatively rare in peripheral blood. It was reported that disease-linked clones were significantly enriched in matched ankylosing spondylitis synovial fluid.

The chain uses TRBV7-2 and TRBJ1-3; possibly TRBD1 for D (6 bases). Sequences were obtained from blood, either unsorted or a sorted T cell fraction (not recorded which). The source of this sequence is a male donor with ankylosing spondylitis. The CDR3 protein is CASSLAGQHTIYF. For the CDR3, the DNA is TGTGCCAGCAGCTTAGCTGGACAGCACACCATATATTTT.